Listed here are 20 T cell receptor beta chains from one sample, sequenced in a study of blood T cell repertoires in COVID-19. The table came from immunoSEQ multiplex PCR; TCRdb's copy has only in-frame clones and leaves some out. Of over 120,000 clones in the sample, more than 75% were seen once. The specimen was peripheral blood. The receptors come from a woman in her fifties or sixties with active or convalescent COVID-19.

The gene calls are TRBV6-2 or TRBV6-3 and TRBJ1-2; 7 bases line up with TRBD1. This CDR3 spans 17 amino acids. The V gene end was trimmed by 5 bases and the J gene end by 8 bases; junction bases not matched to a gene: 20. Germline V lookup: CDR1 MNHEY, CDR2 SVGEGT. Here the CDR3 DNA reads TGTGCCAGCAGTCGTCCTCGTTTGGACAGGACTACCGAGGGCTACACCTTC. Protein product: CASSRPRLDRTTEGYTF.

The rearrangement uses TRBV5-1 and TRBJ1-1, with a weak D call TRBD1 (5 bases). The CDR3 is 15 residues long. Trimming cost V 2 bases and J 1 base, with 12 bases left between them. Germline-derived CDR1 and CDR2 are SGHRS and YFSETQ. CDR3 residues: CASSFDPGGNTEAFF. DNA for the CDR3: TGCGCCAGCAGCTTCGACCCGGGGGGGAACACTGAAGCTTTCTTT.

The count of this clone is one. Written as DNA, the CDR3 is TGTGCCAGCAGACCAGTCCACAGCGGGACCTATGGCTACACCTTC. It yields the protein CASRPVHSGTYGYTF. The gene calls are TRBV3-1 (or the pseudogene TRBV3-2) and TRBJ1-2, with D perhaps TRBD1 (5 bases). Germline V gene sequence: CDR1 LGHDT, CDR2 YNNKEL (reference sequence). The CDR3 extends over 15 amino acids. V was shortened by 6 bases and J by 4 bases, with 18 bases between the two germline ends.

The V call is TRBV4-1, the J call TRBJ2-1; D ambiguous. This CDR3 comprises 15 residues. Germline CDR1 reads MGHRA; CDR2 reads YSYEKL. Deletions cut 2 bases from V and 6 bases from J, with 14 bases between. For the CDR3, the DNA is TGCGCCAGCAGCCAAAGATTGGAGATTTTCAATGAGCAGTTCTTC. The encoded protein is CASSQRLEIFNEQFF.

The gene calls are TRBV3-1 (or the pseudogene TRBV3-2) and TRBJ2-7, with TRBD1 matching over 7 bases. V gave up 4 bases and J gave up 2 bases; unmatched junction bases: 5. Per the germline V gene, CDR1 is LGHDT and CDR2 is YNNKEL (reference sequence). CDR3 size: 14 residues. The DNA of the CDR3 is TGTGCCAGCAGCCGACTCACAGGGGCCTACGAGCAGTACTTC. It encodes CASSRLTGAYEQYF.

The V gene is TRBV9, the J gene TRBJ1-1; D gene ambiguous. This CDR3 region has 14 residues. Germline V lookup: CDR1 SGDLS, CDR2 YYNGEE. The V gene lost 0 bases and the J gene lost 8 bases, with 14 bases spanning the gap. The CDR3 reads CASSVGLGPTEAFF. The CDR3 DNA is TGTGCCAGCAGCGTAGGACTAGGGCCGACCGAAGCTTTCTTT.

This chain connects TRBV12-2 to TRBJ2-7; the table gives TRBD2 as D, unverified against the DNA. TRBV12-2 counts as a pseudogene. The CDR3 loop spans 18 amino acids. This CDR3 reads CASRFERLAGGSSYEQYF. CDR3 DNA: TGTGCAAGTCGCTTTGAAAGACTAGCGGGAGGAAGCTCCTACGAGCAGTACTTC.

The genes are TRBV7-2 and TRBJ2-7, with 11 bases that match TRBD2. The junction had 4 bases not matched to a gene; V was cut back by 5 bases and J by 4 bases. This CDR3 has 14 residues. Germline values: CDR1 SGHTA, CDR2 FQGNSA. Here the CDR3 reads CASSPTSGRYEQYF. The CDR3 bases are TGTGCCAGCAGCCCAACTAGCGGGAGATACGAGCAGTACTTC. Together with reference TRBV7-2 and TRBJ2-7, the CDR3 gives the full variable domain: GAGVSQSPSNKVTEKGKDVELRCDPISGHTALYWYRQSLGQGLEFLIYFQGNSAPDKSGLPSDRFSAERTGGSVSTLTIQRTQQEDSAVYLCASSPTSGRYEQYFGPGTRLTVT.

This chain joins TRBV5-5 and TRBJ1-1; D ambiguous. Germline V gene data show CDR1 as SGHKS and CDR2 as YYEKEE (reference sequence). The CDR3 has 11 amino acids. V dropped 4 bases and J dropped 3 bases, with 4 bases sitting between them. In nucleotides, the CDR3 is TGTGCCAGCAGCCGTGACACTGAAGCTTTCTTT. Translation gives CASSRDTEAFF.

The V and J genes are TRBV3-1 (or the pseudogene TRBV3-2) and TRBJ2-1, with TRBD1 matching over 9 bases. The germline V gene has CDR1 LGHDT and CDR2 YNNKEL (reference sequence). After removal of 4 bases from V and 6 bases from J, the junction contained 7 bases not matched to a gene. The length of the CDR3 is 15 residues. CDR3 amino acids: CASSRRDRETNEQFF. CDR3 in DNA: TGTGCCAGCAGCCGCCGGGACAGGGAGACCAATGAGCAGTTCTTC.

The rearrangement uses TRBV21-1 and TRBJ1-2. TRBV21-1 is given as a pseudogene. The CDR3 has 16 residues. The CDR3: CASILERARIGQGYTF. CDR3 DNA sequence: TGTGCCAGCATACTAGAGAGGGCCCGCATTGGCCAGGGCTACACCTTC.

The V call is TRBV20-1, the J call TRBJ1-1; a weak D match, TRBD1 (5 bases). The ends were cut back, 6 bases at V and 6 bases at J, with 11 bases in the middle. The CDR3 length is 11 residues. Germline values: CDR1 DFQATT, CDR2 SNEGSKA (reference sequence). The CDR3: CSASGGAEAFF. The CDR3 DNA sequence: TGCAGTGCAAGCGGAGGGGCTGAAGCTTTCTTT.

This rearrangement joins TRBV13 to TRBJ1-2, with D unresolved. V was cut by 4 bases and J by 5 bases, with 20 bases left in between. The CDR3 has 16 residues. In germline, CDR1 is PRHDT, CDR2 FYEKMQ (reference sequence). As DNA, the CDR3 is TGTGCCAGCAGCTCCGGACGGACTTACAAACTTTATGGCTACACCTTC. It specifies CASSSGRTYKLYGYTF.

V and J are TRBV7-2 and TRBJ2-7; D unresolved. Deletions cut 1 base from V and 0 bases from J, with 7 bases between. This CDR3 is built from 14 residues. Germline V gene lookup returns CDR1 SGHTA and CDR2 FQGNSA. The CDR3 nucleotides read TGTGCCAGCAGCTTAGGGAGTCACTCCTACGAGCAGTACTTC. This sequence encodes CASSLGSHSYEQYF. The full variable domain, with the rest looked up from reference TRBV7-2 and TRBJ2-7, is GAGVSQSPSNKVTEKGKDVELRCDPISGHTALYWYRQSLGQGLEFLIYFQGNSAPDKSGLPSDRFSAERTGGSVSTLTIQRTQQEDSAVYLCASSLGSHSYEQYFGPGTRLTVT.

V is TRBV7-6 and J is TRBJ2-7, with 10 bases aligning to TRBD2. J was trimmed by 7 bases and V by 1 base; bases with no gene match: 10. The germline V gene encodes CDR1 SGHVS and CDR2 FNYEAQ. This CDR3 is 16 amino acids long. DNA of the CDR3: TGTGCCAGCAGCTTAGGACGTAGCGGGGGGCCTTTTGAGCAGTACTTC. It codes for CASSLGRSGGPFEQYF.

The chain links TRBV7-3 to TRBJ2-1; D uncertain. CDR3 length equals 13 residues. CDR1 is SGHTA, CDR2 FQGTGA, per germline. The V and J ends lost 5 bases and 6 bases respectively, with 11 bases between them. The CDR3 region is CASSPQRSNEQFF. The CDR3 DNA sequence: TGTGCCAGCAGCCCCCAGCGCAGCAATGAGCAGTTCTTC.

This chain joins TRBV4-1 and TRBJ2-7, with 10 nucleotides matching TRBD1. Germline values: CDR1 MGHRA, CDR2 YSYEKL. V shed 1 base and J 6 bases; nucleotides not matched to a gene: 3. The CDR3 is made up of 14 amino acids. CDR3 sequence: CASSQGTGGSEQYF. The CDR3 DNA sequence: TGCGCCAGCAGCCAAGGGACAGGGGGTAGCGAGCAGTACTTC.

This clone is a singleton in its sample. Written as DNA, the CDR3 is TGTGCCTGGAATAACAGCCCCAATGAAAAACTGTTTTTT. It yields the protein CAWNNSPNEKLFF. The rearrangement uses TRBV30 and TRBJ1-4; no clear D. Deletions cut 4 bases from V and 5 bases from J, with 11 bases between. Germline CDR1 is GTSNPN and CDR2 is SVGIG (reference sequence). The CDR3 is 13 amino acids.

The J gene is TRBJ1-1, the V gene TRBV19; 9 nucleotides match TRBD1. CDR1 LNHDA and CDR2 SQIVND come from the germline V gene (reference sequence). The CDR3 extends over 14 amino acids. V trimming: 7 bases; J trimming: 2 bases; junction bases outside the gene matches: 5. The CDR3 DNA reads as TGTGCCAGTACCCAGACAGGGGGAAACACTGAAGCTTTCTTT. Its protein product is CASTQTGGNTEAFF.

Details on this clone: The junction shows a germline mismatch at one end, possibly a read error. This sequence joins TRBV29-1 and TRBJ1-4; TRBD1 matches at 8 bases. Germline CDR1 SQVTM, CDR2 ANQGSEA. The CDR3 is made up of 15 amino acids. This CDR3 reads CSVEDRGSTNEKLFF. DNA of the CDR3: TGCAGCGTGGAAGACAGGGGATCAACTAATGAAAAACTGTTTTTT.